The TCR beta chain described here comes from a study of cytomegalovirus exposure and HLA in healthy donors. Study in general: The same platform was used for the roughly 120 validation repertoires and the roughly 670 first-cohort repertoires, a later analysis reported. Findings of the study overall: The authors listed around 150 TCR beta chains as cytomegalovirus-associated. Three CMV-associated chains proved CMV antigen-specific in vitro. The study found most TCR sequences rare, yet found some public TCRs in many donors.

The protocol was immunoSEQ multiplex PCR, while the TCRdb copy is restricted to in-frame clones and leaves out a portion. The repertoire holds 200,000 to 250,000 clones, with 75% to 95% as singletons. The germline V and J ends were trimmed by 7 bases and 2 bases, with 12 bases remaining between them. Germline CDR1 and CDR2: MNHEY and SVGAGI. The CDR3 spans 13 residues. This clone was seen more than once but under ten times. No antigen is known for it. Sample: PBMCs. The chain carries TRBV6-5 and TRBJ2-7, with D perhaps matching TRBD1 (6 bases). The source of this sequence is a woman aged 18 to 35 in good health and CMV-seronegative. CDR3: CASTRDITYEQYF. Written as DNA, the CDR3 is TGTGCCAGCACCCGGGACATTACCTACGAGCAGTACTTC.